The clone carrying this T cell receptor beta chain was counted once. What it recognizes is unknown. The sample has other DNA sequences that encode this CDR3 too. These data come from a study of radiotherapy plus CTLA-4 blockade in lung cancer. Study-wide points: Subsequent to radiotherapy plus ipilimumab, tumor-derived TCR clones underwent expansion in blood. Early blood T cell clone dynamics reportedly forecast response best, with interferon-beta.

The CDR3 loop spans 11 amino acids. Germline-derived CDR1 and CDR2 are MDHEN and SYDVKM. Trimming took 3 bases from V and 3 from J, leaving 3 bases between them. Patients had chemo-refractory metastatic non-small-cell lung cancer and received focal radiation plus CTLA-4 blockade that used ipilimumab. TCRdb keeps only in-frame clones here, not all; method: immunoSEQ multiplex PCR. The repertoire includes around 45,000 clones, roughly two thirds of them detected once, and 3.5% to 4% sits in the top ten. This TCR was sampled from a human donor with non-small cell lung cancer who had a complete response to radiotherapy plus ipilimumab. The chain couples TRBV28 to TRBJ2-7; D unresolved. Specimen: peripheral blood, collected from a patient treated with radiotherapy plus ipilimumab. DNA for the CDR3: TGTGCCAGCAGTTTCGGCTACGAGCAGTACTTC. It yields the protein CASSFGYEQYF. The full variable domain, rest sourced from reference TRBV28 and TRBJ2-7, is DVKVTQSSRYLVKRTGEKVFLECVQDMDHENMFWYRQDPGLGLRLIYFSYDVKMKEKGDIPEGYSVSREKKERFSLILESASTNQTSMYLCASSFGYEQYFGPGTRLTVT.